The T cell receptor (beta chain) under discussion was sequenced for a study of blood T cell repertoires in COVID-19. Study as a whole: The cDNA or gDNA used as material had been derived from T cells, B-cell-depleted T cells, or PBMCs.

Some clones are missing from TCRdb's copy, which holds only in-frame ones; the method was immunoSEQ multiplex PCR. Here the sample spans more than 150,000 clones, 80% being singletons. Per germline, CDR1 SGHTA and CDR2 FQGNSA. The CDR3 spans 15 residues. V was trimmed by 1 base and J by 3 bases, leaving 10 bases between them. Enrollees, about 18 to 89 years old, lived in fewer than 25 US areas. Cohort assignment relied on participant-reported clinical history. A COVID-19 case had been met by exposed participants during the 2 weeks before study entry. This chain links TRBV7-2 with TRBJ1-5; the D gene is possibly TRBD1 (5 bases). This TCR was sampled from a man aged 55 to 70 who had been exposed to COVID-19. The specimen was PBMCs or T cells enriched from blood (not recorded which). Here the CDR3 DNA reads TGTGCCAGCAGCTTAGAGGCGGGGCTCAATCAGCCCCAGCATTTT. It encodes CASSLEAGLNQPQHF.